A selection of T cell receptor beta chains follows, all from one sample in a study of blood T cell repertoires in COVID-19. Measured with immunoSEQ multiplex PCR; TCRdb has only the in-frame clones, and not every one. Among roughly 150,000 clones, 90% were seen once, and the ten largest hold approximately 10%. Sequencing used peripheral blood. The receptors were sampled from a woman of 80 years or more with acute or convalescent COVID-19. Each CDR3 is given with its conserved first and last residue. A D gene is named only where the DNA matches it firmly. The size field is filled for only some rows; it gives once, few, many or a size class.

V gene,CDR3 length,clone size,J gene,D gene,CDR3 DNA,CDR3 protein
TRBV7-6,16,-,TRBJ2-1,-,TGTGCCAGCAGCCCTACGGAGGGACGGGGTTACAATGAGCAGTTCTTC,CASSPTEGRGYNEQFF
TRBV4-2,14,-,TRBJ1-1,TRBD1,TGTGCCAGCAGCCAAACAGGGGGCAGGACTGAAGCTTTCTTT,CASSQTGGRTEAFF
TRBV7-9,14,-,TRBJ1-1,TRBD1,TGTGCCAGCAGCTTAGTAACAGGGGGCACTGAAGCTTTCTTT,CASSLVTGGTEAFF
TRBV2,15,few,TRBJ2-4,TRBD2,TGTGCCAGCAGTGCGGGGGGGCTGGCCAAAAACATTCAGTACTTC,CASSAGGLAKNIQYF
TRBV21-1,14,-,TRBJ1-1,-,TGTGCCAGCACCAAAAGGGGGAGCCGCACTGAAGCTTTCTTT,CASTKRGSRTEAFF
TRBV3-1/TRBV3-2,14,-,TRBJ1-2,-,TGTGCCAGCAGCCAAGACAGGGAATACTATGGCTACACCTTC,CASSQDREYYGYTF
TRBV3-1/TRBV3-2,14,-,TRBJ1-3,-,TGTGCCAGCAGTCCAGGGGCCTCTGGAAACACCATATATTTT,CASSPGASGNTIYF
TRBV6-5,14,-,TRBJ1-2,TRBD1,TGTGCCAGCAGTTTGGGACAGGCCATAAGCGGCTACACCTTC,CASSLGQAISGYTF
TRBV15,16,-,TRBJ1-3,-,TGTGCCACCAGCAGAGCCTCAGGCTCCTCTGGAAACACCATATATTTT,CATSRASGSSGNTIYF
TRBV7-9,15,-,TRBJ1-5,-,TGTGCCAGCAGCTTAGCCCCCGACGGGGGTCAGCCCCAGCATTTT,CASSLAPDGGQPQHF
TRBV4-1,18,once,TRBJ1-2,TRBD1,TGCGCCAGCAGCCAAGATTCCGACAGGGGGCCGATAAACTATGGCTACACCTTC,CASSQDSDRGPINYGYTF
TRBV30,18,-,TRBJ1-6,-,TGTGCCTGGAGTCTGACGTCGGGACATTGGTCTGATAATTCACCCCTCCACTTT,CAWSLTSGHWSDNSPLHF
TRBV5-1,16,-,TRBJ2-7,-,TGCGCCAGCAGCCGATCGGGTCCGATAGCTGACTACGAGCAGTACTTC,CASSRSGPIADYEQYF
TRBV29-1,11,-,TRBJ1-2,-,TGCAGCGTATACAGCGTAGGGGTCGACACCTTC,CSVYSVGVDTF
TRBV7-9,14,-,TRBJ1-2,TRBD1,TGTGCCAGCAGCTTAGGACAGGGGGCGAATGGCTACACCTTC,CASSLGQGANGYTF
TRBV5-1,15,-,TRBJ1-5,-,TGCGCCAGCAGCTTGGCCGGGGTCGGCAATCAGCCCCAGCATTTT,CASSLAGVGNQPQHF